This T cell receptor (beta chain) was observed in a study of glioma-infiltrating T cells. Study information: Low-grade gliomas were grade II; glioblastomas were grade IV at initial diagnosis. Notes on the study in general: A blood CDR3 motif signature was depleted in highly divergent patients.

As for this clonotype: Antigen unknown.

The CDR3 loop spans 17 amino acids. Germline CDR1 reads SGHTA; CDR2 reads FQGNSA. The junction had 7 bases not matched to a gene; V was cut back by 5 bases and J by 0 bases. Amplification of TCR alpha and beta CDR3 regions from RNA used iRepertoire nested multiplex PCR. TCRdb re-called the multiplex PCR reads with MiXCR, one entry per CDR3 protein. The data hold a few hundred thousand distinct CDR3 sequences, with around 45% observed a single time. The sequenced sample was glioma tissue, nonneoplastic brain tissue, or PBMCs (not recorded which). The V gene is TRBV7-2, the J gene TRBJ2-3; 11 nucleotides line up with TRBD2. The TCR was taken from a human donor with low-grade glioma or glioblastoma, undergoing nonglioma brain surgery, or in good health (not recorded which). CDR3: CASSEPRLAGSTDTQYF. DNA of the CDR3: TGTGCCAGCAGCGAACCTAGACTAGCGGGGAGCACAGATACGCAGTATTTT.